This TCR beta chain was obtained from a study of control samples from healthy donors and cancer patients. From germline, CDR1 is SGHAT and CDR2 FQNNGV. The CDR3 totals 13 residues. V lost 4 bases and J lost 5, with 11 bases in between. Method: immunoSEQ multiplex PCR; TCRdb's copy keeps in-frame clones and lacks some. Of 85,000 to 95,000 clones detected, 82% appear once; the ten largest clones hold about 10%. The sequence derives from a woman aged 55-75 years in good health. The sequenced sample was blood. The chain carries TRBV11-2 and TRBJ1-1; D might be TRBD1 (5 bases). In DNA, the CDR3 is TGTGCCAGCAGCTACGGGACCACTACTGAAGCTTTCTTT. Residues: CASSYGTTTEAFF.